This entry lists 21 T cell receptor beta chains sequenced from one sample in a study of T cell clonotyping in hematopoietic cell transplantation. Some clones are missing from TCRdb's copy, which holds only in-frame ones; the method was immunoSEQ multiplex PCR. Among tens of thousands of clones listed, 95% were seen once. Sequencing was carried out using peripheral blood mononuclear cells. Receptor source: a man younger than 40 in good health. Some clones in this sample may be carry-over from other donors' samples.

DNA for the CDR3: TGTGCCAGCAGCTCGACATTACAAGAGACCCAGTACTTC. This gives the protein CASSSTLQETQYF. This chain connects TRBV11-1 to TRBJ2-5; D ambiguous. There are 13 residues in the CDR3. Germline loops: CDR1 SGHAT, CDR2 FQDESV (reference sequence). Deletions cut 4 bases from V and 2 bases from J, with 8 bases between.

The V and J genes are TRBV6-5 and TRBJ1-5; D gene ambiguous. CDR1 is MNHEY and CDR2 is SVGAGI in the germline V gene. The CDR3 runs to 14 residues. V dropped 8 bases and J dropped 2 bases, with 13 bases sitting between them. CDR3 amino acids: CASRAYGGNQPQHF. DNA of the CDR3: TGTGCCAGCCGGGCCTATGGGGGCAATCAGCCCCAGCATTTT.

This chain uses TRBV19 with TRBJ2-3; no definite D call. The germline V gene has CDR1 LNHDA and CDR2 SQIVND (reference sequence). The CDR3 runs 15 residues. V was shortened by 5 bases and J by 2 bases, with 14 bases between the two germline ends. The CDR3 DNA reads as TGTGCCAGTAGTCGGGCAGGAGCTACCACAGATACGCAGTATTTT. This codes for CASSRAGATTDTQYF.

In its sample, this clone was seen once. The genes are TRBV25-1 and TRBJ2-2, with 10 bases fitting TRBD1. The CDR3 spans 17 residues. V was clipped by 5 bases and J by 6 bases; unmatched bases: 12. Germline V CDR1 and CDR2: MGHDK, SYGVNS. The CDR3 DNA reads as TGTGCCAGCAGTTCCCCCCCTGGGACAGGGGTCCCCGGGGAGCTGTTTTTT. As protein: CASSSPPGTGVPGELFF.

The CDR3 DNA reads TGTGCCAGCAGCAAATGGGAGTCCAATCAGCCCCAGCATTTT. Residues: CASSKWESNQPQHF. This chain links TRBV21-1 with TRBJ1-5. TRBV21-1 is noted as a pseudogene. This CDR3 is built from 14 residues.

V gene TRBV18 combines with J gene TRBJ2-2, with D possibly being TRBD2 (5 bases). Germline CDR1 reads KGHSH; CDR2 reads LQKENI. Trimming shortened V by 2 bases and J by 0 bases, and 10 bases separated the two germline ends. The CDR3 is 16 amino acids. The CDR3 DNA reads as TGTGCCAGCTCACCAGGAGGAGCGGCGAACACCGGGGAGCTGTTTTTT. Residues: CASSPGGAANTGELFF.

Written as DNA, the CDR3 is TGCAGCGTTTCGGGCGTAGGGGGCGCAAGGACTGAAGCTTTCTTT. Amino acid sequence: CSVSGVGGARTEAFF. This chain links TRBV29-1 with TRBJ1-1; 7 bases fit TRBD1. The CDR3 runs to 15 residues. Germline V gene data show CDR1 as SQVTM and CDR2 as ANQGSEA. V gave up 5 bases and J gave up 5 bases; unmatched junction bases: 14.

This sequence joins TRBV19 and TRBJ2-7; 9 bases match TRBD1. This CDR3 is built from 15 residues. Germline CDR1 reads LNHDA; CDR2 reads SQIVND (reference sequence). V was pared by 6 bases and J by 3 bases, with 9 bases of the junction left unmatched. The CDR3 loop is CASSSPGTGIYEQYF. The CDR3 DNA sequence: TGTGCCAGTAGCTCCCCCGGGACAGGGATCTACGAGCAGTACTTC.

This chain joins TRBV19 and TRBJ1-1; TRBD1 is a possible D gene (6 bases). V lost 5 bases and J 4 bases, leaving 11 bases between the germline ends. Germline V gene data show CDR1 as LNHDA and CDR2 as SQIVND (reference sequence). This CDR3 region has 13 residues. The CDR3 DNA is TGTGCCAGTAGTTTTTACAGGGCCACTGAAGCTTTCTTT. It encodes CASSFYRATEAFF.

The V call is TRBV7-2, the J call TRBJ2-3; D ambiguous. CDR3 size: 13 residues. Germline-derived CDR1 and CDR2 are SGHTA and FQGNSA. Trimming took off 5 bases at V and 0 bases at J, with 6 bases between the two ends. The CDR3 region is CASSRASTDTQYF. The CDR3, as DNA: TGTGCCAGCAGCAGGGCTAGCACAGATACGCAGTATTTT.

The V call is TRBV29-1, the J call TRBJ2-1; 11 bases map to TRBD2. Per the germline V gene, CDR1 is SQVTM and CDR2 is ANQGSEA. Trimming at V came to 7 bases and at J to 6 bases, leaving 20 bases not matched to a gene. CDR3 size: 18 residues. CDR3 amino acids: CSAGGELAGDLLRNEQFF. The CDR3 coding sequence is TGCAGCGCCGGAGGGGAACTAGCGGGGGACCTGTTGCGCAATGAGCAGTTCTTC.

This clone was counted a single time. The genes are TRBV7-3 and TRBJ1-2, with 10 bases fitting TRBD1. Germline values: CDR1 SGHTA, CDR2 FQGTGA. V shed 5 bases, J shed 5 bases, and the junction held 5 bases outside the gene matches. The CDR3 sequence is 14 residues long. In DNA form, the CDR3 reads TGTGCCAGCAGCCCGGACAGGGGGAAATATGGCTACACCTTC. Translated: CASSPDRGKYGYTF.

The chain combines TRBV11-3 with TRBJ2-3; D gene unclear. This CDR3 spans 12 amino acids. V gave up 5 bases and J gave up 2 bases, with 5 bases separating them. Germline CDR1 is SGHNT and CDR2 is YENEEA. CDR3 in DNA: TGTGCCAGCAGCCAACACACAGATACGCAGTATTTT. Translating gives CASSQHTDTQYF.

V usage is TRBV5-1 and J usage is TRBJ1-1; TRBD1 is a possible D gene (6 bases). The germline V gene has CDR1 SGHRS and CDR2 YFSETQ. The CDR3 consists of 14 residues. The V and J ends lost 1 base and 5 bases respectively, with 12 bases between them. The CDR3 DNA reads as TGCGCCAGCAGCTTGAAGGACAGTGGGACTGAAGCTTTCTTT. Translation: CASSLKDSGTEAFF.

Turning to this clone: At one end, the junction sequence differs from germline, possibly due to a read error. The DNA for the CDR3 is TGTGCTAGCAGCTTAGCGAGGGCCACCGGGGAGCTGTTTTTT. As protein: CASSLARATGELFF. V is TRBV7-7 and J is TRBJ2-2; D is possibly TRBD2 (5 bases). The CDR3 is made up of 14 amino acids. Per germline, CDR1 SSHAT and CDR2 FNYEAQ (reference sequence).

The chain has TRBV7-2 and TRBJ2-1; 9 positions agree with TRBD2. The junction had 7 bases not matched to a gene; V was cut back by 1 base and J by 6 bases. CDR3 length: 16 residues. Germline assignment: CDR1 SGHTA and CDR2 FQGNSA. CDR3: CASSLVGSGRGNEQFF. Written as DNA, the CDR3 is TGTGCCAGCAGCTTAGTAGGTAGCGGGAGAGGCAATGAGCAGTTCTTC.

J is TRBJ2-1 and V is TRBV29-1; D may be TRBD2 (6 bases). Germline lookup yields CDR1 SQVTM and CDR2 ANQGSEA. V was trimmed by 7 bases and J by 5 bases, leaving 9 bases between them. The CDR3 is made up of 11 amino acids. This CDR3 is CSGWGDNEQFF. The CDR3 DNA sequence: TGCAGCGGATGGGGGGACAATGAGCAGTTCTTC.

V gene TRBV4-1 combines with J gene TRBJ2-3, with 15 nucleotides matching TRBD2. The CDR3 runs 18 residues. Germline V gives CDR1 MGHRA, CDR2 YSYEKL. J gave up 6 bases and V 0 bases, and 7 bases lay outside the gene matches. The CDR3 DNA reads as TGCGCCAGCAGCCAAGACCCCGGGACTAGCGGGGGGTTGGATACGCAGTATTTT. This encodes CASSQDPGTSGGLDTQYF.

The chain employs TRBV10-3 and TRBJ2-3; D not resolved. There are 13 residues in the CDR3. Trimming stripped 2 bases from V and 4 bases from J, with 7 bases between. Germline V gene data show CDR1 as ENHRY and CDR2 as SYGVKD. CDR3 nucleotides: TGTGCCATCAGTGAGGTCGGGTCAGATACGCAGTATTTT. Translation gives CAISEVGSDTQYF.

The genes are TRBV5-1 and TRBJ2-7; tentatively, D is TRBD2 (6 bases). V was shortened by 7 bases and J by 0 bases, with 14 bases between the two germline ends. The germline gives CDR1 SGHRS, CDR2 YFSETQ. The CDR3 totals 14 residues. CDR3 protein: CASRGVLSSYEQYF. The DNA of the CDR3 is TGCGCCAGCCGCGGGGTCTTAAGCTCCTACGAGCAGTACTTC.

The rearrangement uses TRBV19 and TRBJ1-4; D not resolved. The CDR3 is 14 residues long. Germline V gene lookup returns CDR1 LNHDA and CDR2 SQIVND (reference sequence). The V end lost 5 bases, the J end lost 6 bases, and 13 bases lay between the germline ends. The CDR3 nucleotides are TGTGCCAGTAGTGTCGGGGTACAATATGAAAAACTGTTTTTT. Translating gives CASSVGVQYEKLFF.